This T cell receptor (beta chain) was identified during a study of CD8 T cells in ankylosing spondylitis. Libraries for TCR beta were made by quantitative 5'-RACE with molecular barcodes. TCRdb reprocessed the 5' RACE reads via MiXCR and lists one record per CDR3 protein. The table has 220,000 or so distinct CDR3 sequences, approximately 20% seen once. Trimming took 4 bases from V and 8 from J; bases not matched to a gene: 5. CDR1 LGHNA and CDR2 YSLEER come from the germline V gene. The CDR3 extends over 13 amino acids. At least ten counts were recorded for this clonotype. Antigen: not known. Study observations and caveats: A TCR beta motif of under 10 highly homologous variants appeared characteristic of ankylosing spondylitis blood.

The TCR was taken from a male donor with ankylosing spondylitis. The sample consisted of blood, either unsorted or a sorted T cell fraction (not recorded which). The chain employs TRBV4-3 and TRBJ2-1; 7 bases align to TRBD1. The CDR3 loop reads CASSPYTGDEQFF. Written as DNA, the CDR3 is TGCGCCAGCAGCCCTTATACAGGGGATGAGCAGTTCTTC.